These 11 T cell receptor beta chains were sequenced from one sample in a study of metastatic and nonmetastatic thyroid tumors. Through MiXCR, TCRdb re-clonotyped the PCR reads. The sample has around 15,000 clones, approximately 27% seen once. Prior to thyroid surgery, none of the patients had received any treatment. Sequenced input: tumor tissue. The receptors were sampled from a female donor with papillary thyroid cancer or a benign thyroid nodule (not recorded which). Some clones in this sample may be carry-over from other donors' samples.

There are many counts of this clone. The chain is built from TRBV27 and TRBJ2-2, with D tentatively TRBD1 or TRBD2 (6 bases each). There are 16 residues in the CDR3. Between the trimmed V and J ends, which lost 5 bases and 4 bases, there was a span of 17 bases. Germline V gene data show CDR1 as MNHEY and CDR2 as SMNVEV (reference sequence). The CDR3, as DNA: TGTGCCAGCAGTCCTGAAGGGGGGAAGGGCACCGGGGAGCTGTTTTTT. Amino acid sequence: CASSPEGGKGTGELFF.

This clone was recorded at least ten times. V and J are TRBV9 and TRBJ1-3; D is unresolved. This CDR3 comprises 14 residues. V was clipped by 2 bases and J by 4 bases, with 10 bases between them. Looked up from germline, CDR1 is SGDLS and CDR2 is YYNGEE. The CDR3 region is CASSVGPGGNTIYF. Written as DNA, the CDR3 is TGTGCCAGCAGCGTTGGACCGGGAGGAAACACCATATATTTT.

By frequency in the sample, this clone is large (0.1 to 1%). V gene TRBV11-2 combines with J gene TRBJ1-2, with unresolved D. This CDR3 spans 13 amino acids. Germline-derived CDR1 and CDR2 are SGHAT and FQNNGV. Trimming cost V 5 bases and J 4 bases, with 11 bases left between them. CDR3 sequence (DNA): TGTGCCAGCAGCCCGAGGCCCCCCTATGGCTACACCTTC. Protein: CASSPRPPYGYTF.

The sample holds many counts of this clone. This same CDR3 is encoded by further DNA sequences in the sample. V usage is TRBV28 and J usage is TRBJ1-5; D is undetermined. The CDR3 spans 15 residues. The V gene lost 2 bases and the J gene lost 1 base, with 9 bases spanning the gap. Germline lookup yields CDR1 MDHEN and CDR2 SYDVKM. The CDR3 DNA reads as TGTGCCAGCAGTTTACGGGGTGTAAGCAATCAGCCCCAGCATTTT. It specifies CASSLRGVSNQPQHF.

This clone occurred many times. V usage is TRBV15 and J usage is TRBJ1-5, with 8 bases lining up with TRBD1. The CDR3 is made up of 17 amino acids. V was clipped by 3 bases and J by 6 bases; unmatched bases: 13. Per germline, CDR1 LNHNV and CDR2 YYDKDF (reference sequence). The CDR3 sequence is CATSRVHGTGFFQPQHF. The CDR3 DNA sequence: TGTGCCACCAGCAGGGTACACGGGACAGGTTTTTTTCAGCCCCAGCATTTT.

The table lists this clone with many counts. This sequence joins TRBV15 and TRBJ1-2; 7 bases line up with TRBD1. V shed 3 bases, J shed 8 bases, and the junction held 6 bases outside the gene matches. The CDR3 has 13 residues. Germline CDR1 is LNHNV and CDR2 is YYDKDF (reference sequence). In nucleotides, the CDR3 is TGTGCCACCAGCAGCCCGGGACAGCGGGGCTACACCTTC. The encoded protein is CATSSPGQRGYTF. The full variable domain, in which reference TRBV15 and TRBJ1-2 provide the parts outside the CDR3, is DAMVIQNPRYQVTQFGKPVTLSCSQTLNHNVMYWYQQKSSQAPKLLFHYYDKDFNNEADTPDNFQSRRPNTSFCFLDIRSPGLGDTAMYLCATSSPGQRGYTFGSGTRLTVV.

This clone appeared many times. The chain joins TRBV5-5 to TRBJ2-7; tentatively, D is TRBD2 (6 bases). Germline assignment: CDR1 SGHKS and CDR2 YYEKEE (reference sequence). This CDR3 contains 14 residues. Trimming took 1 base from V and 5 from J, leaving 13 bases between them. The CDR3 loop reads CASSLYGGEDEQYF. CDR3 bases: TGTGCCAGCAGCTTGTACGGAGGGGAGGACGAGCAGTACTTC.

The sample holds many counts of this clone. The V gene is TRBV12-3 or TRBV12-4, the J gene TRBJ1-4; no clear D. The CDR3 has 12 residues. The germline V and J ends were trimmed by 6 bases and 8 bases, with 10 bases remaining between them. CDR3 nucleotides: TGTGCCAGCAGGGTGAGGTTGGAAAAACTGTTTTTT. Its protein product is CASRVRLEKLFF.

There are many counts of this clone. This chain joins TRBV11-2 and TRBJ2-5; TRBD1 aligns across 7 bases. The CDR3 contains 16 residues. The V gene's germline CDR1 is SGHAT and CDR2 FQNNGV. V lost 0 bases to trimming and J lost 4 bases; unmatched junction nucleotides: 8. The DNA of the CDR3 is TGTGCCAGCAGCTTAGATCTGAGGGGGCGACGAGAGACCCAGTACTTC. Residues: CASSLDLRGRRETQYF.

This chain uses TRBV20-1 with TRBJ1-1; D is perhaps TRBD1 (5 bases). Germline V gene sequence: CDR1 DFQATT, CDR2 SNEGSKA (reference sequence). V lost 0 bases and J 1 base, leaving 21 bases between the germline ends. The CDR3 runs to 18 residues. For the CDR3, the DNA is TGCAGTGCTAGAGATTTGTACAGGTCTTTAGACGGGAACACTGAAGCTTTCTTT. Translated: CSARDLYRSLDGNTEAFF.

As to this clone: At one end, the junction sequence differs from germline, possibly due to a read error. The gene calls are TRBV24-1 and TRBJ2-7; TRBD1 aligns across 10 bases. The CDR3 spans 15 residues. Germline CDR1 and CDR2: KGHDR and SFDVKD. CDR3 in amino acids: CATSDPGTGVDEQHF. The CDR3 DNA reads as TGTGCCACCAGTGACCCCGGGACAGGGGTCGACGAGCAGCACTTC.